This entry is about one T cell receptor beta chain. The antigen is unknown. Sample donors were healthy Caucasian individuals that came from Russia, aged roughly 6 to 90. The ends were cut back, 1 base at V and 5 bases at J, with 10 bases in the middle. This CDR3 contains 14 residues. The V gene's germline CDR1 is LNHNV and CDR2 YYDKDF (reference sequence). This sample was included in a study of blood T cells in healthy people across ages. Overall study findings and caveats: It was found that TCR beta diversity correlated strongly with the percentage of naive T cells. The long-lived group displayed more naive CD4+ cells, plus higher diversity, than the aged donors did.

Alongside a J-beta primer mix, a sample-barcoded 5' primer served in a second PCR lasting roughly 6 to 11 cycles. Through a template-switch adaptor with 12 random nucleotides, each cDNA molecule received a tag. TCRdb re-derived calls from the 5' RACE reads in MiXCR, one entry per CDR3 protein. Among some 1,500,000 distinct CDR3 sequences listed, approximately 43% were seen once. The clonotype was recovered from a woman aged 18-35 years in good health. The chain is built from TRBV15 and TRBJ2-3; perhaps D is TRBD1 or TRBD2 (5 bases each). Sequenced input: blood. The CDR3 reads CATSRAERGDTQYF. CDR3 DNA: TGTGCCACCAGCAGAGCCGAGAGGGGAGATACGCAGTATTTT.